The rows below give T cell receptor beta chains drawn from one sample of a study of blood T cell repertoires in COVID-19. The table came from immunoSEQ multiplex PCR; TCRdb's copy has only in-frame clones and leaves some out. The sample yields 90,000 to 110,000 clones, 70% to 85% seen once. Input material: peripheral blood. These receptors were collected from a woman aged 80 or over with active or convalescent COVID-19. CDR3s include the opening cysteine and the closing phenylalanine or tryptophan. The order of the fields is V gene, D gene, J gene, clone size, CDR3 protein, CDR3 DNA. A D gene is named only where the DNA matches it firmly. Rows give clone size only sometimes, using once, few, many, or a class for an expanded clone.

TRBV20-1	-	TRBJ2-7	-	CSASPQGRGYEQYF	TGCAGTGCTAGTCCGCAGGGTCGAGGCTACGAGCAGTACTTC
TRBV19	TRBD1	TRBJ1-5	once	CASSGRQGSIQPQHF	TGTGCCAGTAGTGGCCGACAGGGAAGTATTCAGCCCCAGCATTTT
TRBV28	-	TRBJ1-1	-	CASSPPGVNTEAFF	TGTGCCAGCAGTCCGCCGGGTGTAAACACTGAAGCTTTCTTT
TRBV11-2	-	TRBJ2-3	-	CASSLWYRNTDTQYF	TGTGCCAGCAGCTTGTGGTACAGAAACACAGATACGCAGTATTTT
TRBV27	-	TRBJ1-2	-	CASSPLGTMYGYTF	TGTGCCAGCAGTCCCCTCGGGACTATGTATGGCTACACCTTC
TRBV4-1	-	TRBJ2-5	-	CASSQREGVGETQYF	TGCGCCAGCAGCCAACGCGAGGGGGTTGGGGAGACCCAGTACTTC
TRBV6-1	-	TRBJ1-3	-	CASSEAWGVGNTIYF	TGTGCCAGCAGTGAAGCGTGGGGGGTAGGAAACACCATATATTTT
TRBV7-6	-	TRBJ2-3	-	CASSRQVMNTDTQYF	TGTGCCAGCAGCAGACAGGTTATGAATACAGATACGCAGTATTTT
TRBV6-4	TRBD2	TRBJ2-7	-	CASSAGGSSGEQYF	TGTGCCAGCAGTGCAGGCGGGAGTAGTGGCGAGCAGTACTTC
TRBV12-3/TRBV12-4	-	TRBJ1-2	-	CASGAPFHGYTF	TGTGCCAGCGGGGCTCCTTTCCATGGCTACACCTTC
TRBV30	-	TRBJ2-5	-	CASSSLVETQYF	TGTGCCTCGTCGAGTTTGGTGGAGACCCAGTACTTC
TRBV3-1/TRBV3-2	-	TRBJ1-1	-	CASSQHTTENTEAFF	TGTGCCAGCAGCCAACACACGACAGAGAACACTGAAGCTTTCTTT
TRBV19	-	TRBJ1-4	once	CASTLSQQVEKLFF	TGTGCCAGTACTTTATCCCAACAGGTTGAAAAACTGTTTTTT
TRBV2	-	TRBJ1-5	-	CASTRTDQPQHF	TGTGCCAGCACACGTACAGATCAGCCCCAGCATTTT
TRBV5-4	TRBD2	TRBJ2-2	-	CASRRAGGPGELFF	TGTGCCAGCAGGCGAGCGGGAGGACCCGGGGAGCTGTTTTTT
TRBV9	TRBD1	TRBJ2-7	-	CASSFTSGQGEQYF	TGTGCCAGCAGCTTCACTTCGGGACAGGGCGAGCAGTACTTC
TRBV6-6	TRBD2	TRBJ2-1	-	CASSYLAGGHEQFF	TGTGCCAGCAGTTACCTAGCGGGAGGGCATGAGCAGTTCTTC
TRBV19	TRBD2	TRBJ2-3	-	CASSIGLAPDTQYF	TGTGCCAGTAGTATCGGACTAGCCCCGGATACGCAGTATTTT
TRBV7-9	TRBD1	TRBJ2-2	many	CASRLTGDTGELFF	TGTGCCAGCAGGTTGACAGGGGACACCGGGGAGCTGTTTTTT
TRBV10-1	-	TRBJ1-1	few	CASSGGDGPEAFF	TGCGCCAGCAGTGGGGGGGACGGTCCTGAAGCTTTCTTT
TRBV27	-	TRBJ2-5	-	CASSSYGGETQYF	TGTGCCAGCAGTTCTTATGGCGGGGAGACCCAGTACTTC
TRBV11-2	-	TRBJ2-5	-	CASSPNGGQETQYF	TGTGCCAGCAGTCCTAATGGTGGCCAAGAGACCCAGTACTTC
TRBV7-3	-	TRBJ2-2	-	CASSLGGANTGELFF	TGTGCCAGCAGCTTAGGCGGGGCGAACACCGGGGAGCTGTTTTTT
TRBV7-9	-	TRBJ1-1	-	CASVRGKTEAFF	TGTGCCAGCGTGAGGGGGAAGACTGAAGCTTTCTTT
TRBV6-5	-	TRBJ1-2	-	CASSSLRANYGYTF	TGTGCCAGCAGCTCGCTAAGAGCTAACTATGGCTACACCTTC
TRBV10-3	TRBD2	TRBJ2-3	-	CAIAGGLAGYTDTQYF	TGTGCCATCGCTGGGGGACTAGCGGGATACACAGATACGCAGTATTTT
TRBV21-1	-	TRBJ2-1	-	CASSKRGLVGNEQFF	TGTGCCAGCAGCAAAAGGGGTCTAGTTGGTAATGAGCAGTTCTTC
TRBV4-2	-	TRBJ2-6	-	CASSPEGTGGGANVLTF	TGTGCCAGCAGCCCCGAAGGCACCGGGGGTGGGGCCAACGTCCTGACTTTC
TRBV3-1/TRBV3-2	TRBD1	TRBJ2-7	-	CASSQALTDRGLEQYF	TGTGCCAGCAGCCAAGCCCTAACGGACAGGGGGCTTGAGCAGTACTTC
TRBV6-4	-	TRBJ1-6	-	CASSESAYNSPLHF	TGTGCCAGCAGTGAGTCGGCCTATAATTCACCCCTCCACTTT
TRBV10-2	-	TRBJ2-1	-	CASSDPPRSSYNEQFF	TGCGCCAGCAGTGACCCCCCCCGCAGCTCCTACAATGAGCAGTTCTTC
TRBV28	-	TRBJ1-2	-	CASSLATENYGYTF	TGTGCCAGCAGTTTAGCGACAGAGAACTATGGCTACACCTTC
TRBV19	TRBD1	TRBJ1-2	-	CASSKGQSFNYGYTF	TGTGCCAGTAGTAAGGGACAGAGCTTTAACTATGGCTACACCTTC
TRBV18	-	TRBJ2-3	few	CASSPWAASTDTQYF	TGTGCCAGCTCACCATGGGCAGCTAGCACAGATACGCAGTATTTT
TRBV9	TRBD2	TRBJ2-7	few	CASSPTLAGAYEQYF	TGTGCCAGCAGCCCCACCCTAGCGGGAGCCTACGAGCAGTACTTC
TRBV11-1	TRBD2	TRBJ2-7	-	CASSRSGSFTYEQYF	TGTGCCAGCAGCCGTAGCGGGAGTTTTACCTACGAGCAGTACTTC
TRBV19	-	TRBJ1-3	-	CASNDFGESGNTIYF	TGTGCCAGTAACGACTTCGGGGAATCTGGAAACACCATATATTTT
TRBV28	-	TRBJ1-6	once	CASSGSQGYNSPLHF	TGTGCCAGCAGTGGGTCCCAGGGTTATAATTCACCCCTCCACTTT
TRBV18	TRBD1	TRBJ2-1	-	CASSRGQGVNNEQFF	TGTGCCAGCTCACGGGGACAGGGGGTGAACAATGAGCAGTTCTTC
TRBV11-3	TRBD2	TRBJ2-1	-	CASSLGIPWTSGEDNEQFF	TGTGCCAGCAGCTTAGGCATCCCCTGGACTAGCGGGGAAGACAATGAGCAGTTCTTC
TRBV6-5	-	TRBJ2-4	-	CASKGENIQYF	TGTGCCAGCAAAGGGGAAAACATTCAGTACTTC
TRBV28	-	TRBJ1-1	-	CASSFPVGAEAFF	TGTGCCAGCAGTTTTCCGGTAGGGGCTGAAGCTTTCTTT
TRBV12-3/TRBV12-4	-	TRBJ1-1	-	CASKRTGEAFF	TGTGCCAGTAAAAGAACAGGGGAAGCTTTCTTT
TRBV10-3	-	TRBJ1-3	-	CAISTERWDTIYF	TGTGCCATCAGTACCGAGAGGTGGGACACCATATATTTT
TRBV12-3/TRBV12-4	-	TRBJ1-3	-	CASTPGQGNTIYF	TGTGCCAGCACCCCAGGCCAGGGAAACACCATATATTTT
TRBV28	TRBD1	TRBJ1-6	-	CASSGTGNRNSPLHF	TGTGCCAGCAGCGGGACAGGGAATAGAAATTCACCCCTCCACTTT
TRBV18	TRBD1	TRBJ1-5	-	CASSSGQERGNQPQHF	TGTGCCAGCTCATCGGGACAGGAGAGGGGCAATCAGCCCCAGCATTTT